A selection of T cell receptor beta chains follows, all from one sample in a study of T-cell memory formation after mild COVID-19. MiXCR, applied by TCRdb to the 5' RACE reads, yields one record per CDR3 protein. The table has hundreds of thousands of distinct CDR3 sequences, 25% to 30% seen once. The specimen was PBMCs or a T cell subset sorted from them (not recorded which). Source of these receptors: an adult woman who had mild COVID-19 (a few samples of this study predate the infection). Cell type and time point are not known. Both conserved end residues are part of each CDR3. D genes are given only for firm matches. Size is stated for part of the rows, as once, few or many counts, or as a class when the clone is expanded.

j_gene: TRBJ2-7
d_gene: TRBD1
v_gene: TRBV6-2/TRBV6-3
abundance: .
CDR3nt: TGTGCCAGCAGTGGGGGACAGGGGCCGGGCCGGGCCTACGAGCAGTACTTC
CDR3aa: CASSGGQGPGRAYEQYF

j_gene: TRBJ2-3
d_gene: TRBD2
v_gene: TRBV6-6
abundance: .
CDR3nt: TGTGCCAGCAGTAACCAGCGGGAAGGTGTTACGCAGTATTTT
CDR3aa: CASSNQREGVTQYF

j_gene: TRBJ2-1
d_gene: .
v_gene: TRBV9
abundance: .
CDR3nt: TGTGCCAGCAGCACCAGGGTAGGCAATGAGCAGTTCTTC
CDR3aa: CASSTRVGNEQFF

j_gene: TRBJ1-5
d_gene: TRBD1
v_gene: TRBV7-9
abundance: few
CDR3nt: TGTGCCAGCAGCGGGACAGCTTCGAATCAGCCCCAGCATTTT
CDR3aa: CASSGTASNQPQHF

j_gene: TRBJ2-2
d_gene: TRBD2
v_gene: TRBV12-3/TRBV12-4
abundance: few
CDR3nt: TGTGCCAGCAGTTTAGCGGCTAGCGGCACCGGGGAGCTGTTTTTT
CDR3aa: CASSLAASGTGELFF

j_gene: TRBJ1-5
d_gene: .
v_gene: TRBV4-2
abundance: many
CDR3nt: TGTGCCAGCAGCCAAACAGGGTCCAATCAGCCCCAGCATTTT
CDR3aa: CASSQTGSNQPQHF

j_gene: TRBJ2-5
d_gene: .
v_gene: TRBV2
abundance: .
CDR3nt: TGTGCCAGCAGTGTAGAGGGTCCACGCAAGACCCAGTACTTC
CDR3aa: CASSVEGPRKTQYF

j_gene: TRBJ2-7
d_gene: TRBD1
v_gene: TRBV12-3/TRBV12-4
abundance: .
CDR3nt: TGTGCCAGCAGACGGACAGGGGGCTACGAGCAGTACTTC
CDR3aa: CASRRTGGYEQYF

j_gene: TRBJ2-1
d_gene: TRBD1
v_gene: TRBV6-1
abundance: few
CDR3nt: TGTGCCAGCTACGGGACAGGGAGCTCCTACAATGAGCAGTTCTTC
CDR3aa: CASYGTGSSYNEQFF

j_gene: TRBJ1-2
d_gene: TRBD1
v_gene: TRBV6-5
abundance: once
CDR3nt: TGTGCCAGCAGCCGGTTCTACCGATCAGGGGGCTATGGCTACACCTTC
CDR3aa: CASSRFYRSGGYGYTF

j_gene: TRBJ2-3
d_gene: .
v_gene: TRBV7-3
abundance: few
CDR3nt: TGTGCCAGCAGCCCTGGTGGGGGGACTTTTGGGCAGTATTTT
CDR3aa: CASSPGGGTFGQYF

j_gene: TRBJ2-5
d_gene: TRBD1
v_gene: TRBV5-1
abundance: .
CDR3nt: TGCGCCAGCAGCCCCACCCAGGGGGCGCGAGAGACCCAGTACTTC
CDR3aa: CASSPTQGARETQYF

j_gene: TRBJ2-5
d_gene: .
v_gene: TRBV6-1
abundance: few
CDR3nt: TGTGCCAGCGCCTGGGAGACCCAGTACTTC
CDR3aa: CASAWETQYF

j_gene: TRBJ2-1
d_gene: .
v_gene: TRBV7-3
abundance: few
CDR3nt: TGTGCCAGCAGCTCCTCTGGACCATCCAATGAGCAGTTCTTC
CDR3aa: CASSSSGPSNEQFF

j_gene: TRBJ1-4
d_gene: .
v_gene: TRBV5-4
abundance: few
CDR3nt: TGTGCCAGCAGCCCACGGACAGCTAATGAAAAACTGTTTTTT
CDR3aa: CASSPRTANEKLFF

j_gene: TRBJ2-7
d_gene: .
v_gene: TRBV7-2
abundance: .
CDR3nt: TGTGCCAGCAGCTCTATGAGCCCCTCCTACGAGCAGTACTTC
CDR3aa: CASSSMSPSYEQYF